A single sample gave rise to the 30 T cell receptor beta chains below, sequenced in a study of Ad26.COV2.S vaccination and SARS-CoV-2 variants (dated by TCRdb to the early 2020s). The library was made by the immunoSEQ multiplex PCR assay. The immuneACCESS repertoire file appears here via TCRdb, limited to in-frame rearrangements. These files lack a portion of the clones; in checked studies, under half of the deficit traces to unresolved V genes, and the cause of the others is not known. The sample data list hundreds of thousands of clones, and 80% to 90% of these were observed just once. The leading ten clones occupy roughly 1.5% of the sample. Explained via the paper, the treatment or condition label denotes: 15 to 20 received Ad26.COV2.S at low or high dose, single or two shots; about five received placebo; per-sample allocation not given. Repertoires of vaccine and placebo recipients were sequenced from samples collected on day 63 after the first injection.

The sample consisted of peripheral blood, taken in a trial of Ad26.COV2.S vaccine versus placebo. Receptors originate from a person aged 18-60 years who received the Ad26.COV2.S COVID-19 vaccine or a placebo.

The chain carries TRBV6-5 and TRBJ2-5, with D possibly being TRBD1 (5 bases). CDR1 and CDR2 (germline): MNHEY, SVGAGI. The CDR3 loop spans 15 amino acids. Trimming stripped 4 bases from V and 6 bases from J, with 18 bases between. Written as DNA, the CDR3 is TGTGCCAGCAGTTCACAGGCTGCTAGGGTGAAGACCCAGTACTTC. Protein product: CASSSQAARVKTQYF.

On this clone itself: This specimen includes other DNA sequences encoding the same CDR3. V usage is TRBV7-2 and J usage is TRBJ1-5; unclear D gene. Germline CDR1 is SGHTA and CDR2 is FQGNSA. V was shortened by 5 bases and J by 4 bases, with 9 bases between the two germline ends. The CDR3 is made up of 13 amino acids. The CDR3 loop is CASSPDRNQPQHF. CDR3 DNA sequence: TGTGCCAGCAGCCCGGACCGAAATCAGCCCCAGCATTTT.

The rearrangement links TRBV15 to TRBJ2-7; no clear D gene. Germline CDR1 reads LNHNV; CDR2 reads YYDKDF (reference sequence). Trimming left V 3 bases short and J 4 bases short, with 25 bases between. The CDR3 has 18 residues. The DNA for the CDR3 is TGTGCCACCAGCAGCACCGTCACGAGCACGCTGCCCTTATACGAGCAGTACTTC. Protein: CATSSTVTSTLPLYEQYF.

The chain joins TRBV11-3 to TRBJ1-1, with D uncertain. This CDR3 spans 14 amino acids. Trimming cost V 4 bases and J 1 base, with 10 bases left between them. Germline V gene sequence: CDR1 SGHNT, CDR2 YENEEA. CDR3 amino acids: CASSSTRGNTEAFF. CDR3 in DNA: TGTGCCAGCAGCTCAACTCGGGGGAACACTGAAGCTTTCTTT.

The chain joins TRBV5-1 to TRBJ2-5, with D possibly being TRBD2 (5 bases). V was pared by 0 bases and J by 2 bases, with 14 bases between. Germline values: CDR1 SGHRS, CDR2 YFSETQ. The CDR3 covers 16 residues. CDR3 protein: CASSLGLSKGQETQYF. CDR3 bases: TGCGCCAGCAGCTTGGGACTATCAAAGGGACAAGAGACCCAGTACTTC.

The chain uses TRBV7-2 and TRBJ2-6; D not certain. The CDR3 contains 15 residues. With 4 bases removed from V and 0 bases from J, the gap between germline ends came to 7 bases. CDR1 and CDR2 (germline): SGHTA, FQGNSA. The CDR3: CASSSDGSGANVLTF. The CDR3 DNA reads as TGTGCCAGCAGCTCGGACGGCTCTGGGGCCAACGTCCTGACTTTC.

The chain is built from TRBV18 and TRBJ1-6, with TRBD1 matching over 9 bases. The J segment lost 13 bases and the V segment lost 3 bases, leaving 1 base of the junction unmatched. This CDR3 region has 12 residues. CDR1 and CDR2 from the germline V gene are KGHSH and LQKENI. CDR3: CASSPDRGPLHF. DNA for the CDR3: TGTGCCAGCTCACCCGACAGGGGGCCCCTCCACTTT.

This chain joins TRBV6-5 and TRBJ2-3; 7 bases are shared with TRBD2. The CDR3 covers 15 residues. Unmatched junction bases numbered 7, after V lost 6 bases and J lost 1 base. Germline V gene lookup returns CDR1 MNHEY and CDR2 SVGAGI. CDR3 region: CASSPGGIGTDTQYF. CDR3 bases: TGTGCCAGCAGCCCCGGGGGGATTGGCACAGATACGCAGTATTTT.

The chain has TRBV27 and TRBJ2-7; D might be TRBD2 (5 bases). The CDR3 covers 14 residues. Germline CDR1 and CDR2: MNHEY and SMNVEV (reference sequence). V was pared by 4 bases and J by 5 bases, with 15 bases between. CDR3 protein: CASSSRLRGNEQYF. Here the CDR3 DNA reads TGTGCCAGCAGTTCCCGACTCCGGGGTAACGAGCAGTACTTC.

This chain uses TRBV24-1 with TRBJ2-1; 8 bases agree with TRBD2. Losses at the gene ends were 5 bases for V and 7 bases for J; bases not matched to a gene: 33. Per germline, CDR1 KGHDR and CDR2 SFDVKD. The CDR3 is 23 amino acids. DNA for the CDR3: TGTGCCACCAGTGTCGGGGCAGGGCTGTACGGGAGGGCCGAGGGGGTTGGATTAAATGAGCAGTTCTTC. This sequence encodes CATSVGAGLYGRAEGVGLNEQFF.

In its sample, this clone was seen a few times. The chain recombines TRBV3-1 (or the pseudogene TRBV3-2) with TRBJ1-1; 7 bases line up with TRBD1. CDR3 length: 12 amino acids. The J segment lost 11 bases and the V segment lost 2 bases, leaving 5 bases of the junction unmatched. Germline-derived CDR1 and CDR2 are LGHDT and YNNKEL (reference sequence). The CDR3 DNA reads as TGTGCCAGCAGCCAAACGGGACAGACGGCTTTCTTT. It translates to CASSQTGQTAFF.

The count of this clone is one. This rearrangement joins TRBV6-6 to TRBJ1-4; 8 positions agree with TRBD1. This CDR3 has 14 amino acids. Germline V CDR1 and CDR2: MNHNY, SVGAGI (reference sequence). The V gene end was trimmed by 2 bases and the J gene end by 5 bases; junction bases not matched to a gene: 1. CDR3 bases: TGTGCCAGCAGTTACCGACAGGGGAATGAAAAACTGTTTTTT. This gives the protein CASSYRQGNEKLFF.

CDR3 nucleotide sequence: TGCGCCAGCAATTGGTTCAGGAGTCAGCCCCAGCATTTT. It translates to CASNWFRSQPQHF. This chain joins TRBV10-2 and TRBJ1-5; D not certain. V was shortened by 7 bases and J by 6 bases, with 13 bases between the two germline ends. Germline CDR1 reads WSHSY; CDR2 reads SAAADI. This CDR3 spans 13 amino acids.

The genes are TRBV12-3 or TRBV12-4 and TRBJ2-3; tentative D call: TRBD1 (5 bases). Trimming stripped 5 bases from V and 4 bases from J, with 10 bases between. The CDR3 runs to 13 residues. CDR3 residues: CASSPTGADTQYF. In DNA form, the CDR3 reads TGTGCCAGCAGTCCAACAGGAGCAGATACGCAGTATTTT.

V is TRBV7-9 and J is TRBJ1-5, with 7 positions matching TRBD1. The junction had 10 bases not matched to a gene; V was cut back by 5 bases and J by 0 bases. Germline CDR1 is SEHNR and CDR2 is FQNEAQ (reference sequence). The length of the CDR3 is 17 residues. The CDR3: CASSTYGTDYSNQPQHF. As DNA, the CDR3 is TGTGCCAGCAGCACCTACGGGACAGATTATAGCAATCAGCCCCAGCATTTT. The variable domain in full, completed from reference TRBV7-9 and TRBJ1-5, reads DTGVSQNPRHKITKRGQNVTFRCDPISEHNRLYWYRQTLGQGPEFLTYFQNEAQLEKSRLLSDRFSAERPKGSFSTLEIQRTEQGDSAMYLCASSTYGTDYSNQPQHFGDGTRLSIL.

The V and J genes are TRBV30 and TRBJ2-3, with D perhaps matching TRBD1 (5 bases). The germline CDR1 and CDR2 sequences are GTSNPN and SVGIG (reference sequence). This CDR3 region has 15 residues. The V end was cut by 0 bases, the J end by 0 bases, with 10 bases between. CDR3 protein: CAWSVGAVSTDTQYF. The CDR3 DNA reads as TGTGCCTGGAGTGTAGGGGCGGTGAGCACAGATACGCAGTATTTT. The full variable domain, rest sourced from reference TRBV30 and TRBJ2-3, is SQTIHQWPATLVQPVGSPLSLECTVEGTSNPNLYWYRQAAGRGLQLLFYSVGIGQISSEVPQNLSASRPQDRQFILSSKKLLLSDSGFYLCAWSVGAVSTDTQYFGPGTRLTVL.

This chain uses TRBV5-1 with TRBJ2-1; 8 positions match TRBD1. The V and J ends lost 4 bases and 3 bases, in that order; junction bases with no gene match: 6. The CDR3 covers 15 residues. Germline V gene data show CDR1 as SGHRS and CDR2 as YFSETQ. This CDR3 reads CASSKTGDSYNEQFF. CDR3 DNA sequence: TGCGCCAGCAGCAAGACAGGGGACAGCTACAATGAGCAGTTCTTC.

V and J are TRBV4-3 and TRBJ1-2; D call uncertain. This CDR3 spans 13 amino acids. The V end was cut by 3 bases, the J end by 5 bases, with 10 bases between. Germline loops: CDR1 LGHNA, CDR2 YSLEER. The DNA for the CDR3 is TGCGCCAGCAGCCAGGACGTCGAGTATGGCTACACCTTC. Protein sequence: CASSQDVEYGYTF.

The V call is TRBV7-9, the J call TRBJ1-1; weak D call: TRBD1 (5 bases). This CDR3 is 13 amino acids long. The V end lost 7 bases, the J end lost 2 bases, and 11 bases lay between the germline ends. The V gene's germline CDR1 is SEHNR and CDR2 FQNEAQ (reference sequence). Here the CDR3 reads CASNSQGNTEAFF. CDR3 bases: TGTGCCAGCAACTCCCAGGGAAACACTGAAGCTTTCTTT. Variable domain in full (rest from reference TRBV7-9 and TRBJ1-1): DTGVSQNPRHKITKRGQNVTFRCDPISEHNRLYWYRQTLGQGPEFLTYFQNEAQLEKSRLLSDRFSAERPKGSFSTLEIQRTEQGDSAMYLCASNSQGNTEAFFGQGTRLTVV.

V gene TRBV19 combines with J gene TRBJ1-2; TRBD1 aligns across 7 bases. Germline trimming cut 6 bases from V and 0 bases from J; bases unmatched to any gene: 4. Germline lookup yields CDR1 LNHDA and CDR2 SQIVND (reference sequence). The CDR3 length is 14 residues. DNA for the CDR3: TGTGCCAGTAGAAGGGACAGCGCTAACTATGGCTACACCTTC. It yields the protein CASRRDSANYGYTF. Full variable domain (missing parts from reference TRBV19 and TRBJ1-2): DGGITQSPKYLFRKEGQNVTLSCEQNLNHDAMYWYRQDPGQGLRLIYYSQIVNDFQKGDIAEGYSVSREKKESFPLTVTSAQKNPTAFYLCASRRDSANYGYTFGSGTRLTVV.

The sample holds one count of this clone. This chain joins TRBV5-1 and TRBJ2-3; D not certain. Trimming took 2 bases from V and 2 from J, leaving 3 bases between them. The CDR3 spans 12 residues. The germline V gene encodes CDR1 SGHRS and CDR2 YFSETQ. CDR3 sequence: CASSFNTDTQYF. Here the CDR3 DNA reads TGCGCCAGCAGCTTTAACACAGATACGCAGTATTTT.

The CDR3 reads CASSLAGGQSYNEQFF. DNA for the CDR3: TGTGCCAGCAGCTTAGCGGGGGGCCAATCCTACAATGAGCAGTTCTTC. V gene TRBV7-3 combines with J gene TRBJ2-1; 8 bases agree with TRBD2. V dropped 2 bases and J dropped 1; count of bases not matched to a gene: 4. In germline, CDR1 is SGHTA, CDR2 FQGTGA. CDR3 size: 16 residues.

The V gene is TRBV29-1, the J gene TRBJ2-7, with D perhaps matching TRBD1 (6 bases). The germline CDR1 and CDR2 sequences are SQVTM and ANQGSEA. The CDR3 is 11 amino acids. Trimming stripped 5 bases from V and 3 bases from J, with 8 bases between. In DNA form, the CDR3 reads TGCAGCGTTATACAGGGCTACGAGCAGTACTTC. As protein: CSVIQGYEQYF.

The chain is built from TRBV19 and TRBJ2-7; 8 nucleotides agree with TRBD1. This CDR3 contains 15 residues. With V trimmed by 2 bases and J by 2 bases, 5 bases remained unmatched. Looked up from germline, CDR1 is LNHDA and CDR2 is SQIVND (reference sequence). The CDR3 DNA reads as TGTGCCAGTAGTATAACACCGGGACAGGCCTACGAGCAGTACTTC. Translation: CASSITPGQAYEQYF.

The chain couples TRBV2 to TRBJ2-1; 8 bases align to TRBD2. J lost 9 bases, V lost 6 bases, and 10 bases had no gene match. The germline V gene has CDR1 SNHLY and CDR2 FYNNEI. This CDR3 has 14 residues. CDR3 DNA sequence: TGTGCCAGCAGGCCGGGACTAGGGCCATTTGAGCAGTTCTTC. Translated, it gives CASRPGLGPFEQFF.

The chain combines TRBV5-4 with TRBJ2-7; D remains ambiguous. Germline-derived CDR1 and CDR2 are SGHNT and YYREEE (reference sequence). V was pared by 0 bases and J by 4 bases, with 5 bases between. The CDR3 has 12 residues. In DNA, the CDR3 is TGTGCCAGCAGCTTGGGGGTTTACGAGCAGTACTTC. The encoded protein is CASSLGVYEQYF.

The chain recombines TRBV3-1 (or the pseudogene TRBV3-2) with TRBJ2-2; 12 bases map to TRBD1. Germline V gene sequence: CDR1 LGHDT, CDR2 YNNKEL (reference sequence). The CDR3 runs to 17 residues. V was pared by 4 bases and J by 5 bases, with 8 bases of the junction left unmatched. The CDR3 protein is CASSLTGTGGRTGELFF. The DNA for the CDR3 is TGTGCCAGCAGCCTGACCGGGACAGGGGGCAGAACCGGGGAGCTGTTTTTT.

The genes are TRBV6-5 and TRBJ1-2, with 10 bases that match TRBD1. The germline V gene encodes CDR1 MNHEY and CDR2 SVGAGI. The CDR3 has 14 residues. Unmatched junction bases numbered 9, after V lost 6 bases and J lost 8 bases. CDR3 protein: CASRLRGTGAGYTF. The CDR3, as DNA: TGTGCCAGCAGGTTACGGGGGACAGGGGCGGGCTACACCTTC.

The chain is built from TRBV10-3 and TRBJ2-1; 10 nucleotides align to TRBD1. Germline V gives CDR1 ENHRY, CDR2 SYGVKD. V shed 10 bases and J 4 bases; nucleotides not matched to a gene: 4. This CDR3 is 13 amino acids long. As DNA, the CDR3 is TGTGCCAGTGGACAGGGGGGATACAATGAGCAGTTCTTC. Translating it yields CASGQGGYNEQFF.

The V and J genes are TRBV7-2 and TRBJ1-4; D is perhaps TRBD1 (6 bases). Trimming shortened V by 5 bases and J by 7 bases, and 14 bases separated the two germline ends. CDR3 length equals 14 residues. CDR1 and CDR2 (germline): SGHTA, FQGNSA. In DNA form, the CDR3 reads TGTGCCAGCAGCCAAGGGGGATTTAGTGAAAAACTGTTTTTT. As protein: CASSQGGFSEKLFF.